This T cell receptor beta chain was captured by sequencing in a study of beta chain features in type 1 diabetes (dated by TCRdb to between 2018 and 2020). Notes on the research overall: Patients and healthy donors did not differ in mean age, gender distribution, total cell number or subset yield. A total of 90 million to 120 million sorted cells were examined across all samples, and a strong correlation was observed between cell number per subset and RNA yield. In the study, recently diagnosed type 1 diabetes patients and matched healthy donors were compared on the TCRB repertoires of their sorted circulating CD4+ T cell subsets. Naive and central memory subsets were obtained from all 30 or so donors, but regulatory and stem cell-like memory subsets were isolated from only 8 patients and roughly eight healthy donors.

Study-wide findings and limitations: Because the HLA sub-analyses included only small numbers of individuals, any influence of HLA type on TCRB rearrangement was left unresolved. Naive, central memory and regulatory TCRB repertoires appeared to be more similar among patients than among healthy donors. PCR might favor shorter templates, but patient and control samples were amplified and corrected together, so any skew would affect both groups equally. Type 1 diabetes patients showed a moderate but significant shortening of TCRB CDR3 length in all four CD4+ subsets. Because cDNA rather than genomic DNA was sequenced, highly expressing activated cells could have been over-represented, although no difference in activation and CD3 levels was found between groups. Patients with type 1 diabetes made fewer insertions and deleted more nucleotides at VDJ recombination sites, implying thymic rearrangement abnormalities.

The CDR3 starts with the cysteine, ends with the phenylalanine, and has 16 residues. Only the CDR3 part of the read is kept: 48 bases, read in frame from the first base. V is shortened by 2 bases, J by 0 bases, and the region joining them spans 13 bases. Based on the germline V gene, the CDR1 and CDR2 sequences are LGHNA and YSLEER. Each donor gave one peripheral blood draw, averaging roughly 100 mL, which was collected into heparinised tubes. Naive, central memory, regulatory and stem cell-like memory CD4+ T cells were sorted on a BD FACSAria II using a panel including CD45RO, CCR7, CD25, CD127, CD95 and CD27. A purity above 98% was achieved for all sorted populations. Right away, PBMCs were isolated by Lymphoprep density gradient centrifugation and were stained directly, with no culture step. Samples were stained and sorted in pairs, with one healthy donor and one patient per experiment, so that batch effects were minimized.

This clone was seen repeatedly, ten times or more. Its antigen remains undetermined. Base qualities are not at hand, and no much larger clone is one base apart. All of the isolated RNA was reverse transcribed with the High Capacity cDNA Reverse Transcription Kit, so expressed TCRB transcripts were sequenced. Deep immunoSEQ sequencing was performed on naive, central memory and regulatory T cell samples, with an average of around 3.4 million total reads per sample. After sorted cells were lysed in RLT buffer, RNA was extracted with DNase-treated RNeasy Micro or Mini kits, with the choice depending on cell number. Each cell subset was processed on its own to prevent cross-contamination, while patient and healthy donor samples were processed together. Using the immunoSEQ multiplex PCR, TCRB sequences were amplified from cDNA into 87-bp fragments spanning the CDR3 region. The amplicons were sequenced using the Illumina HiSeq platform. Concerning the study's data processing: Synthetic template baselines were used to correct PCR bias computationally, reads within Hamming distance 2 were collapsed, and singletons that could not be merged were discarded. Reads were aligned against IMGT so that V, D and J genes, CDR3 length and insertions or deletions at six rearrangement sites could be assigned. Within each subset, clonotype counts were normalized to sorted cell number, after which true diversity and Gini coefficients were computed with the tcR R package. The overlap coefficient, calculated on TCRB nucleotide sequences, was used to quantify repertoire sharing. Sourced from immuneACCESS, this table was stored by TCRdb with only in-frame sequences that have V and J called. A share of the clones is absent; for the studies checked, an unresolved V gene accounts for under half, and the remainder has no known explanation. V, J and clone size are taken as reported in that table, and D and trimming were inferred from the DNA itself. Across this sample there are around 150,000 clones, with about 8.5% seen only once. Approximately 0.69% of the sample is taken by the ten largest.

This sequence uses TRBV4-3 and TRBJ2-5; no confident D gene assignment can be made. The specimen was central memory CD4+ T cells from blood. This receptor was identified in a man between 18 and 29 years old in good health. This receptor carries the CDR3 CASSQPGRRDQETQYF. The DNA is as follows: TGCGCCAGCAGCCAACCCGGTCGACGGGACCAAGAGACCCAGTACTTC.